This T cell receptor (beta chain) was retrieved from a study of Graves' ophthalmopathy and Graves' hyperthyroidism. This clonotype was seen at least ten times. Eligible hyperthyroidism cases comprised new diagnoses of under 2 months' duration in individuals aged 18 to 65. Diagnosis relied on clinical symptoms, serum thyroxine, TRAb, thyroid ultrasound and orbital computed tomography. TCR beta CDR3 regions were amplified from RNA transcripts. HTBI-primed first-round RT-PCR preceded second-round multiplex PCR. Each CDR3 protein gets one entry after TCRdb re-called the multiplex PCR reads with MiXCR. The sample includes some 1.1 million distinct CDR3 sequences, 35% to 40% of them seen just once. Germline V gene data show CDR1 as SGDLS and CDR2 as YYNGEE. The germline V and J ends were trimmed by 0 bases and 9 bases, with 13 bases remaining between them. The CDR3 is made up of 14 amino acids.

The clonotype comes from an adult man with Graves' hyperthyroidism. Specimen: peripheral blood or thyroid tissue (not recorded which). V usage is TRBV9 and J usage is TRBJ1-5, with D unresolved. CDR3 DNA: TGTGCCAGCAGCGTAGAGCCGGAGCTTCGGCCCCAGCATTTT. It specifies CASSVEPELRPQHF. The full variable domain, completed using reference TRBV9 and TRBJ1-5, is DSGVTQTPKHLITATGQRVTLRCSPRSGDLSVYWYQQSLDQGLQFLIQYYNGEERAKGNILERFSAQQFPDLHSELNLSSLELGDSALYFCASSVEPELRPQHFGDGTRLSIL.